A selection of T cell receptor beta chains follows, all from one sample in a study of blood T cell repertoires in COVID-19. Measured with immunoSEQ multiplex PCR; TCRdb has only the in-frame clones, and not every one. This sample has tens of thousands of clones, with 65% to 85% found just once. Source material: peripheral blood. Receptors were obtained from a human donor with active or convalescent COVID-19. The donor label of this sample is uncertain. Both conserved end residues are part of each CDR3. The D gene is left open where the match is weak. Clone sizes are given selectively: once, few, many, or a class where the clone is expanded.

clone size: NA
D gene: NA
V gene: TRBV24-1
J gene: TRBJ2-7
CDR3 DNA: TGTGCCACCAGTGATCAGATCCGGGACTCGGGATTCTACGAGCAGTACTTC
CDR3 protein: CATSDQIRDSGFYEQYF

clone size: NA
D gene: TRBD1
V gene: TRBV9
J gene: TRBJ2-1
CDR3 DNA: TGTGCCAGCAGCAAACAGGGGGCGCCGGGTAATGAGCAGTTCTTC
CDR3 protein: CASSKQGAPGNEQFF

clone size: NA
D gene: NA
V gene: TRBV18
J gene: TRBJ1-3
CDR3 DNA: TGTGCCAGCTCACCCGCGGGGGGCTCTGGAAACACCATATATTTT
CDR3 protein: CASSPAGGSGNTIYF

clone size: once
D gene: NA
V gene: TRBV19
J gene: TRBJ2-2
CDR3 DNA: TGTGCCAGTAGTATAGCAAGACAGGGGACTACCACCGGGGAGCTGTTTTTT
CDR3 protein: CASSIARQGTTTGELFF

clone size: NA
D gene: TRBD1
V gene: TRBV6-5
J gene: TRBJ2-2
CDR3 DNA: TGTGCCAGCAGCCGGGACAGGGATGGGACCGGGGAGCTGTTTTTT
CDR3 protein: CASSRDRDGTGELFF

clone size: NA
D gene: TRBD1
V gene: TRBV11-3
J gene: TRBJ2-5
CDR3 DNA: TGTGCCAGCAGCTTTAAACAGGGGGAGACCCAGTACTTC
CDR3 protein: CASSFKQGETQYF

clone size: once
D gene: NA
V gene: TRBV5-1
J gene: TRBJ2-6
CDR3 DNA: TGCGCCAGCAGATGGAACGGAGGGACTGGGGCCAACGTCCTGACTTTC
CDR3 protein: CASRWNGGTGANVLTF

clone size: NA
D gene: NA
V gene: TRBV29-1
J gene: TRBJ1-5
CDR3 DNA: TGCAGCGCCAGTACCGGGGTCAATCAGCCCCAGCATTTT
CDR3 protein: CSASTGVNQPQHF

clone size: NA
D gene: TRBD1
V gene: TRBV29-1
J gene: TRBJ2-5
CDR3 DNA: TGCAGCGTTAGGGGACAGGCGTTCGAAGAGACCCAGTACTTC
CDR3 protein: CSVRGQAFEETQYF

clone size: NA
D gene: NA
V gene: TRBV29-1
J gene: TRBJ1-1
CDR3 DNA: TGCAGCGCCCGACAGTCGGAGAACACTGAAGCTTTCTTT
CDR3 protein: CSARQSENTEAFF

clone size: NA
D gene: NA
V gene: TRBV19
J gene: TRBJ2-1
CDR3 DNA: TGTGCCAGTAATGGCCTAGGCTCCTACAATGAGCAGTTCTTC
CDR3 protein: CASNGLGSYNEQFF

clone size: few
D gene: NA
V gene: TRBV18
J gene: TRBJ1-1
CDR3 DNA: TGTGCCAGCTCACCCGACGGGGGATTAAAAGCTTTCTTT
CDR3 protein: CASSPDGGLKAFF

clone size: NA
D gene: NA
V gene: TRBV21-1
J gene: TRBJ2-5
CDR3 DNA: TGTGCCAGCAGCAAAGAGCGGACAGAGACCCAGTACTTC
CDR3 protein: CASSKERTETQYF

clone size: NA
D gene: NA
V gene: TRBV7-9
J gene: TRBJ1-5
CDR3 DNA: TGTGCCAGCAGCTTAGAACAGGGAGCGCCCCAGCATTTT
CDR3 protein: CASSLEQGAPQHF

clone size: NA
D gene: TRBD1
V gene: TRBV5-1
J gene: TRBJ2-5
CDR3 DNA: TGCGCCAGCAGCAACGACAGGGTTTTAGAGACCCAGTACTTC
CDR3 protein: CASSNDRVLETQYF

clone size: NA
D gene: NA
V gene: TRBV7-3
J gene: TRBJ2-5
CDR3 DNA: TGTGCCAGCAGCTTCGGAGAGACCCAGTACTTC
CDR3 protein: CASSFGETQYF

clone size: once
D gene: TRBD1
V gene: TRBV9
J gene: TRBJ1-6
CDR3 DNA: TGTGCCAGCAGCGCCCGGGACAGTCTTAATTCACCCCTCCACTTT
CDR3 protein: CASSARDSLNSPLHF

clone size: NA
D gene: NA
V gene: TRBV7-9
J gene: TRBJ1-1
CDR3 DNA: TGTGCCAGCAGCCTCTTGACAGGGAACACTGAAGCTTTCTTT
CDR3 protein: CASSLLTGNTEAFF

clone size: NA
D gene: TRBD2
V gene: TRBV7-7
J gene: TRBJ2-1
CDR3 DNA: TGTGCTAGCAGCCCAGCGGGGTTGTCCTACAATGAGCAGTTCTTC
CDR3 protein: CASSPAGLSYNEQFF

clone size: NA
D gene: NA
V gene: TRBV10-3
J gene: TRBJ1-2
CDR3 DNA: TGTGCCACCGCAGGGTCTTATGGCTACACCTTC
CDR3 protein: CATAGSYGYTF

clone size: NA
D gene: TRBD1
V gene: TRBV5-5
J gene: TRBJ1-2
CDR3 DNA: TGTGCCAGCAGCTTGGAACAGGGGGTTAACTATGGCTACACCTTC
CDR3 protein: CASSLEQGVNYGYTF

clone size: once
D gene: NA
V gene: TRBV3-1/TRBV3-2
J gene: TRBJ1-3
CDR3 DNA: TGTGCCAGCAGCCGAGAGATAGGGGCTGGAAACACCATATATTTT
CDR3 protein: CASSREIGAGNTIYF

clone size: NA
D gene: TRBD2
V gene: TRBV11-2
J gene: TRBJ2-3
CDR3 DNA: TGTGCCAGCAGCGGGGGACTAGCGGGAATGATAGATACGCAGTATTTT
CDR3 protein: CASSGGLAGMIDTQYF

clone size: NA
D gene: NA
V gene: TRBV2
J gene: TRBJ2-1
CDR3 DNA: TGTGCCAGCAGCGTGGAGCTTACCTCCTACAATGAGCAGTTCTTC
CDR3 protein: CASSVELTSYNEQFF

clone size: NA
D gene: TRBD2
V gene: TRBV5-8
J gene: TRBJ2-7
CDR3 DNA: TGTGCCAGCCCGGAGCCCCCTTGGCTAGCGGGAATCGAGCAGTACTTC
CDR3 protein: CASPEPPWLAGIEQYF

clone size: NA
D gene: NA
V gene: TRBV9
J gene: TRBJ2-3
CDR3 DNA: TGTGCCAGCAGCCCTACCCCCTTAGATACAGATACGCAGTATTTT
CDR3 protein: CASSPTPLDTDTQYF

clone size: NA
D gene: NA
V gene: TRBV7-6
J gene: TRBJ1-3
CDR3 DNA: TGTGCCAGTGGCGGGCAAAGCTCTGGAAACACCATATATTTT
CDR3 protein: CASGGQSSGNTIYF

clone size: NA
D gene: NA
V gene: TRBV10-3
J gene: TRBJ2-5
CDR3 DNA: TGTGCCATCAGTGAGTCTGGAGGGGGCTCAGAGACCCAGTACTTC
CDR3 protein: CAISESGGGSETQYF